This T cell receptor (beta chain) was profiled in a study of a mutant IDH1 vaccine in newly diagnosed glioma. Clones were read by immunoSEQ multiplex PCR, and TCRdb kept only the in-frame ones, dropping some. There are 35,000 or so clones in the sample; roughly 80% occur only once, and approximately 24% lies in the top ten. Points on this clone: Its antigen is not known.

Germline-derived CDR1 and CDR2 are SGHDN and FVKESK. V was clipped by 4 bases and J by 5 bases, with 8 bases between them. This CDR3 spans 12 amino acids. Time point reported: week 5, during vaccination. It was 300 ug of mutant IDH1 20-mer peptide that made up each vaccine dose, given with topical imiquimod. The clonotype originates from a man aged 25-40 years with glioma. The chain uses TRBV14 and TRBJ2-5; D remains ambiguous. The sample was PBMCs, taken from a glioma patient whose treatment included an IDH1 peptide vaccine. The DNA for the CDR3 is TGTGCCAGCAGCCCGACTTTGGAGACCCAGTACTTC. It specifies CASSPTLETQYF.